This T cell receptor (beta chain) was identified in a study of T cells after yellow fever vaccination. Across the whole study: Fractions of limited cellularity were prepared by means of SMART-Seq v4 Ultra Low Input.

This CDR3 is built from 14 residues. Trimming stripped 8 bases from V and 4 bases from J, with 15 bases between. Germline V gene sequence: CDR1 MNHEY, CDR2 SMNVEV (reference sequence). UMIs were added to TCR cDNA along with a universal primer site when it was made by 5'RACE template switching. One entry per CDR3 protein results from TCRdb running MiXCR on the 5' RACE reads. The sample shows 400,000 or so distinct CDR3 sequences, 18% of them seen only once. This clonotype occurred a few times. The chain links TRBV27 to TRBJ2-1; possible D gene TRBD1, 5 bases. This receptor was obtained from a man in his late teens or twenties who received the YFV17D yellow fever vaccine. The starting material was PBMCs, obtained before the yellow fever booster vaccination. The CDR3 sequence is CASLAAGNYNEQFF. In DNA, the CDR3 is TGTGCCAGCCTGGCGGCAGGGAATTACAATGAGCAGTTCTTC.